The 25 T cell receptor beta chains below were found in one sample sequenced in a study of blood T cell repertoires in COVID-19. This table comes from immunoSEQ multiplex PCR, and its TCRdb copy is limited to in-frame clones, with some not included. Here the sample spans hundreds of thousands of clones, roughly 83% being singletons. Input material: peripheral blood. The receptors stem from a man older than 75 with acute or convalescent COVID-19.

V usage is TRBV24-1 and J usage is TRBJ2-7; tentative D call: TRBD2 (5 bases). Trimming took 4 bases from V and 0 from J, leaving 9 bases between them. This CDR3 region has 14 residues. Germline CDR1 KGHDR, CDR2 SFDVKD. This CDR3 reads CATSEAGSSYEQYF. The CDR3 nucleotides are TGTGCCACCAGTGAGGCGGGTAGCTCCTACGAGCAGTACTTC.

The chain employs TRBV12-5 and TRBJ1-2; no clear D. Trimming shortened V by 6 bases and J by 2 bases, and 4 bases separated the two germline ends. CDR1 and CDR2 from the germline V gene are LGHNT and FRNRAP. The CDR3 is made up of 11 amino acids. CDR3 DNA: TGTGCTAGTGGGGAGAACTATGGCTACACCTTC. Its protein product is CASGENYGYTF.

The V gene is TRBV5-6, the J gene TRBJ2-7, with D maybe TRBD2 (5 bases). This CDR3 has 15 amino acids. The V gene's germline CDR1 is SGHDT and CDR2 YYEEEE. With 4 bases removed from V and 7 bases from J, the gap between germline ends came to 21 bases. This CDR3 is CASSLRYARGEEQYF. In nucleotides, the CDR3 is TGTGCCAGCAGCCTGAGGTATGCTCGGGGTGAAGAGCAGTACTTC.

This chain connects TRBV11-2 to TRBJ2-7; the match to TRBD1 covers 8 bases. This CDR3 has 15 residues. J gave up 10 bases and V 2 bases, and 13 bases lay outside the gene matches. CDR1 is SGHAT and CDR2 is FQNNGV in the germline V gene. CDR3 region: CASSLIRQGPLPQYF. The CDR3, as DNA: TGTGCCAGCAGCTTAATCCGACAGGGGCCTCTGCCCCAGTACTTC. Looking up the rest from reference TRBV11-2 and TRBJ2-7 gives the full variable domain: EAGVAQSPRYKIIEKRQSVAFWCNPISGHATLYWYQQILGQGPKLLIQFQNNGVVDDSQLPKDRFSAERLKGVDSTLKIQPAKLEDSAVYLCASSLIRQGPLPQYFGPGTRLTVT.

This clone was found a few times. The CDR3 loop is CASSAPGQGGNQPQHF. CDR3 nucleotide sequence: TGTGCCAGCAGTGCACCGGGACAGGGGGGTAATCAGCCCCAGCATTTT. The V call is TRBV6-1, the J call TRBJ1-5, with TRBD1 matching 11 bases. V gave up 4 bases and J gave up 4 bases; unmatched junction bases: 6. CDR1 and CDR2 (germline): MNHNS, SASEGT. The CDR3 has 16 amino acids.

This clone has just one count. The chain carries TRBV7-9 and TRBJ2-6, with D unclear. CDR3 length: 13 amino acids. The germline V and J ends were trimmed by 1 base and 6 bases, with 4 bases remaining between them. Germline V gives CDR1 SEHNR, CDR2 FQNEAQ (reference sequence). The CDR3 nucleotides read TGTGCCAGCAGCTTAGGAGCGGCCAACGTCCTGACTTTC. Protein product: CASSLGAANVLTF.

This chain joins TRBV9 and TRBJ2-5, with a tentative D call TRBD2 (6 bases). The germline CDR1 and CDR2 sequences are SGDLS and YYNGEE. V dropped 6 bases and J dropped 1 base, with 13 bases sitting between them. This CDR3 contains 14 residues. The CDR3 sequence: CASTRLDSQETQYF. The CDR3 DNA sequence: TGTGCCAGCACCCGACTAGACTCCCAAGAGACCCAGTACTTC.

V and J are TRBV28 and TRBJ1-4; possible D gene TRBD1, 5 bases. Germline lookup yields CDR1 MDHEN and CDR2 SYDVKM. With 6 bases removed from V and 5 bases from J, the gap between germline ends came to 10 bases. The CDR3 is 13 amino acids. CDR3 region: CASRNGGNEKLFF. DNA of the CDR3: TGTGCCAGCAGGAACGGGGGAAATGAAAAACTGTTTTTT.

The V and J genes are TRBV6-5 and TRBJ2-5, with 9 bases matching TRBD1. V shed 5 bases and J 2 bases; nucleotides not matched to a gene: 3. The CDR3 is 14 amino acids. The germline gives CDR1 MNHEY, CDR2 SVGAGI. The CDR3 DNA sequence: TGTGCCAGCAGTCGAGACAGGGGGCAAGAGACCCAGTACTTC. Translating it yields CASSRDRGQETQYF.

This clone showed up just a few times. CDR3 sequence: CASSSPDRGSYEQYF. CDR3 sequence (DNA): TGTGCCAGCAGTTCACCGGACAGGGGCTCCTACGAGCAGTACTTC. The rearrangement uses TRBV6-6 and TRBJ2-7; TRBD1 matches 9 bases. The ends lost 4 bases at V and 0 bases at J; junction bases unmatched: 4. Germline V gene data show CDR1 as MNHNY and CDR2 as SVGAGI (reference sequence). This CDR3 spans 15 amino acids.

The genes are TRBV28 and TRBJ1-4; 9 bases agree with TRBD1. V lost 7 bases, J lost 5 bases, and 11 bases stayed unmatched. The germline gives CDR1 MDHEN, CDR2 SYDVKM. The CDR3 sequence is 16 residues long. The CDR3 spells CASTPSPGQGNEKLFF. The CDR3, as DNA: TGTGCCAGCACCCCTTCTCCGGGACAGGGAAATGAAAAACTGTTTTTT.

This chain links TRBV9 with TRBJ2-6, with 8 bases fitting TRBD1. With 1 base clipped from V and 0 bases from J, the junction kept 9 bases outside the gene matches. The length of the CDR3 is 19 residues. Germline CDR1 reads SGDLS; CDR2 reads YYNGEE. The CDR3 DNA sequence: TGTGCCAGCAGCGTACTTGGACAGGGCCATAGCTCTGGGGCCAACGTCCTGACTTTC. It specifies CASSVLGQGHSSGANVLTF.

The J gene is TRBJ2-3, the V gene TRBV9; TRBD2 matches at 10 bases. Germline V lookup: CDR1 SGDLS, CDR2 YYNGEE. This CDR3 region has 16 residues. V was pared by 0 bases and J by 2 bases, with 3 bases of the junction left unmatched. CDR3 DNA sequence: TGTGCCAGCAGCGTAGGGACTAGCGGAGCCACAGATACGCAGTATTTT. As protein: CASSVGTSGATDTQYF.

CDR3 region: CARSSPEAFF. The DNA of the CDR3 is TGTGCCAGAAGCTCTCCGGAAGCTTTCTTT. The chain couples TRBV5-3 to TRBJ1-1; D ambiguous. TRBV5-3 is treated as an ORF (open reading frame) with a function not yet certain. The CDR3 is made up of 10 amino acids. V was clipped by 3 bases and J by 8 bases, with 5 bases between them.

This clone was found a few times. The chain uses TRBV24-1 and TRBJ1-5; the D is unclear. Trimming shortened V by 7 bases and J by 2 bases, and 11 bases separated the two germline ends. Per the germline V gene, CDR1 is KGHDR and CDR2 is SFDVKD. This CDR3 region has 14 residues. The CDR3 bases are TGTGCCACCAGCACGGGAGAGGGCAATCAGCCCCAGCATTTT. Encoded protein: CATSTGEGNQPQHF.

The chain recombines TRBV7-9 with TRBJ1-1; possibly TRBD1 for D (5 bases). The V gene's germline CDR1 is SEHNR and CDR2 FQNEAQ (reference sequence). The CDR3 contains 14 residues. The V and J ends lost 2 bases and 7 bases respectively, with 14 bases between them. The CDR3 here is CASSLSPTAREAFF. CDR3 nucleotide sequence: TGTGCCAGCAGCTTATCTCCGACAGCCCGTGAAGCTTTCTTT.

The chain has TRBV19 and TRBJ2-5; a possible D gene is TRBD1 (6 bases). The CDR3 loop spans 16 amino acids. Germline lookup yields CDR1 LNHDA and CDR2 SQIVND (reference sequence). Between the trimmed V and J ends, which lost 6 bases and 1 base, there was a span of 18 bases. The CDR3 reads CASSTWGRQAQETQYF. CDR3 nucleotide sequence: TGTGCCAGTAGCACATGGGGGAGACAGGCCCAAGAGACCCAGTACTTC.

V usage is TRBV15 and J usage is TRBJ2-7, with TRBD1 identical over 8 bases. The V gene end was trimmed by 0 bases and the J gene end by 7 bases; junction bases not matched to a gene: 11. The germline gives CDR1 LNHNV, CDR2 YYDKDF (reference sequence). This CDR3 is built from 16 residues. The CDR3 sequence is CATSREVVDRGGEQYF. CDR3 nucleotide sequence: TGTGCCACCAGCAGAGAGGTTGTTGACAGGGGAGGTGAGCAGTACTTC.

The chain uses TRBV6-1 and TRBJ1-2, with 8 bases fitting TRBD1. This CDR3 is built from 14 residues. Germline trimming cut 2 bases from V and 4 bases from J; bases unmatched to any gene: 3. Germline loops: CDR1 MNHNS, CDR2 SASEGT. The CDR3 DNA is TGTGCCAGCAGTGAACAGGGGGCGAGCTATGGCTACACCTTC. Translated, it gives CASSEQGASYGYTF.

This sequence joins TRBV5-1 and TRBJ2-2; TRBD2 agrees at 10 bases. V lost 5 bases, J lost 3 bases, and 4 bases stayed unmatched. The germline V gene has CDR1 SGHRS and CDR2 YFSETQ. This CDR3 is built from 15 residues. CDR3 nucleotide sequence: TGCGCCAGCAGGTGGGGGACTAGCGACACCGGGGAGCTGTTTTTT. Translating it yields CASRWGTSDTGELFF.

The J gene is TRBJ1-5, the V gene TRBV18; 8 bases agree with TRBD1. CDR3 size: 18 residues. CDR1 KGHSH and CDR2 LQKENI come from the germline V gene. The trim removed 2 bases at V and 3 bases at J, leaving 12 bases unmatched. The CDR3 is CASSPTTSSGGYNQPQHF. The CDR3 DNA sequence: TGTGCCAGCTCACCAACTACCTCTTCAGGGGGCTACAATCAGCCCCAGCATTTT.

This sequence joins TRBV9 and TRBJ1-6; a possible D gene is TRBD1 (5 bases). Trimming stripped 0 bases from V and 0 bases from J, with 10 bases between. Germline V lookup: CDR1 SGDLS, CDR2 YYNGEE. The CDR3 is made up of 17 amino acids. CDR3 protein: CASSVGGGSSYNSPLHF. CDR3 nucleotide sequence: TGTGCCAGCAGCGTAGGCGGGGGGAGCTCCTATAATTCACCCCTCCACTTT.

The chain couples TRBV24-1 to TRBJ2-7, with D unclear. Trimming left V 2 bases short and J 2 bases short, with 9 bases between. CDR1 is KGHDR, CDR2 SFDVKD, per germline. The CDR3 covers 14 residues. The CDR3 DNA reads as TGTGCCACCAGTGATTCGACACCCACCTACGAGCAGTACTTC. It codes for CATSDSTPTYEQYF.

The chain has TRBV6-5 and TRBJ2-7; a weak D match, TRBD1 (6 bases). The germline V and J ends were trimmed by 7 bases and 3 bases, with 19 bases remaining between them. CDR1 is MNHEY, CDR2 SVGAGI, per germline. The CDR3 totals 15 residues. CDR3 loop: CASTKHRDPHYEQYF. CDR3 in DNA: TGTGCCAGCACCAAACACAGGGACCCTCACTACGAGCAGTACTTC.

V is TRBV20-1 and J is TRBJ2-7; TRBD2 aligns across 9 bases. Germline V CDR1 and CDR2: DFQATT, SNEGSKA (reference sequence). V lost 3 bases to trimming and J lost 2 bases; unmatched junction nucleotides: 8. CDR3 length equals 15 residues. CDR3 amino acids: CSASLISGGTYEQYF. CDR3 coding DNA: TGCAGTGCTAGTCTAATTAGCGGGGGAACCTACGAGCAGTACTTC.